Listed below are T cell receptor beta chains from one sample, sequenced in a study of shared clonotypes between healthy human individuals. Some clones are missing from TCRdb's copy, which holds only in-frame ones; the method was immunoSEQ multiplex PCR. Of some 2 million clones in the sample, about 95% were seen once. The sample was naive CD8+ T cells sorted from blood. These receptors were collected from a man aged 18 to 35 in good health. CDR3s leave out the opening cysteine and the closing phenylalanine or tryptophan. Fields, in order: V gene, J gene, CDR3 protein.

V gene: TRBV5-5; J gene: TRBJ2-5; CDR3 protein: ASSLLTSGEYLQETQY
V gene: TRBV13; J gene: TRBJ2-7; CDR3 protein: ASSPGTSGSYEQY
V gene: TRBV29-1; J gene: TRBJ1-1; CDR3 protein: SVLLRRQGRTEAF
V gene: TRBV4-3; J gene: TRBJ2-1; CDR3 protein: ASSQDFFNEQF
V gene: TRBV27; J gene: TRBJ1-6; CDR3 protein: ASTHGTAGDSPLH
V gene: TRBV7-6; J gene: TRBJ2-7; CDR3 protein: ASSPSADDEQY
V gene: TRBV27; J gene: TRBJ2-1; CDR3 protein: ASSLGQISYNEQF
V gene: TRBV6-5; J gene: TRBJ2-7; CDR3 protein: ASSYGRGYEQY
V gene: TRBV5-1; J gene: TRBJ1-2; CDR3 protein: ASSLWGFDYGYT
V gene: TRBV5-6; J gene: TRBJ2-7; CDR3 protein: ASSLWASGIGAYEQY
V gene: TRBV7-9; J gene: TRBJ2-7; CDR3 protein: ASSLEGGAYEQY
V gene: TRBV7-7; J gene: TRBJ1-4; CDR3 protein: ASSAGTLKDEKLF
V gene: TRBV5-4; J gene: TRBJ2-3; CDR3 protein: ASSLRREISTDTQY
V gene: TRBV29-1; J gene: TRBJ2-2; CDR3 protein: SVEDRTTGELF
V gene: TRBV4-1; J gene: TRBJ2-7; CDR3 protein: ASSLSRFDRAGGEQY
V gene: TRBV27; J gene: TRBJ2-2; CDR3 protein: ASRWTGGTGELF
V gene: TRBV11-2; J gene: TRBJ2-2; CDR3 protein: ASSLYRSGTGELF
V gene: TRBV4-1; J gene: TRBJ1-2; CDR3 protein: AHRSGTDYGYT
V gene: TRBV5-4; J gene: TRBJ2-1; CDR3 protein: ASSPDWGATDEQF
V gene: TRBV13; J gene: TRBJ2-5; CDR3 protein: ASGTGGETQY
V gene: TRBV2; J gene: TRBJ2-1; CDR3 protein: ASKKGGLEQF
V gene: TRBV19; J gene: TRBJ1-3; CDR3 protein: ASSMGASGNTIY
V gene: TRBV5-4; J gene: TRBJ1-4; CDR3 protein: ASSFQGGSEKLF